Below are 21 T cell receptor beta chains sequenced from a single sample in a study of blood T cells in healthy people across ages. The use of a sample-barcoded 5' primer and a J-beta primer mix characterized a second PCR of 7 to 11 cycles. TCRdb recomputed calls from the 5' RACE reads with MiXCR, one row per CDR3 protein. The data show 750,000 or so distinct CDR3 sequences, roughly 25% seen once. These sequences were also reported in another study, on T cells of mothers and their children.

The sample taken for sequencing was blood. These receptors came from a boy younger than 18 in good health.

V gene TRBV20-1 combines with J gene TRBJ2-1, with TRBD2 as a possible D gene (5 bases). This CDR3 has 16 residues. V was cut by 2 bases and J by 1 base, with 15 bases left in between. Germline CDR1 is DFQATT and CDR2 is SNEGSKA (reference sequence). The CDR3 nucleotides read TGCAGTGCTAGATCCACATCAGTAGCGTCCTACAATGAGCAGTTCTTC. Protein: CSARSTSVASYNEQFF.

This clonotype was seen ten or more times. The chain combines TRBV5-1 with TRBJ1-2, with 7 bases lining up with TRBD1. The CDR3 is made up of 14 amino acids. The germline gives CDR1 SGHRS, CDR2 YFSETQ. Trimming cost V 4 bases and J 2 bases; bases outside gene matches: 5. CDR3 protein: CASSPDRMNYGYTF. The CDR3, as DNA: TGCGCCAGCAGCCCGGACAGGATGAACTATGGCTACACCTTC.

The chain employs TRBV10-3 and TRBJ2-3; D is unclear. Trimming stripped 4 bases from V and 0 bases from J, with 8 bases between. The CDR3 spans 14 residues. CDR1 and CDR2 (germline): ENHRY, SYGVKD. CDR3 DNA: TGTGCCATCAGTGGGTCGGACAGCACAGATACGCAGTATTTT. It specifies CAISGSDSTDTQYF.

As for this clonotype: A read error may be the cause here, since a much bigger clone is one base away. The CDR3 region is CSVRDQGARTEAFF. The CDR3 region has the DNA TGCAGTGTTAGAGACCAGGGGGCGCGGACTGAAGCTTTCTTT. V gene TRBV20-1 combines with J gene TRBJ1-1; 8 bases are a match to TRBD1. The germline CDR1 and CDR2 sequences are DFQATT and SNEGSKA (reference sequence). The CDR3 spans 14 residues.

This clonotype was seen more than once but under ten times. V usage is TRBV12-3 or TRBV12-4 and J usage is TRBJ2-1; the match to TRBD2 covers 15 bases. V trimming: 6 bases; J trimming: 8 bases; junction bases outside the gene matches: 5. There are 15 residues in the CDR3. The CDR3 nucleotides read TGTGCCAGCAGCAGGACTAGCGGGGGGGCCCATGAGCAGTTCTTC. This codes for CASSRTSGGAHEQFF.

This sequence joins TRBV6-5 and TRBJ2-5; TRBD2 agrees at 7 bases. V gave up 6 bases and J gave up 1 base; unmatched junction bases: 8. This CDR3 contains 15 residues. The V gene's germline CDR1 is MNHEY and CDR2 SVGAGI. The CDR3 nucleotides read TGTGCCAGCAGCCGAGCGGGGTGGGGCCAAGAGACCCAGTACTTC. This encodes CASSRAGWGQETQYF.

The chain is built from TRBV6-1 and TRBJ2-5; 10 bases are a match to TRBD2. The better agreement between TRBJ2-1 and the DNA end casts doubt on the J call. Looked up from germline, CDR1 is MNHNS and CDR2 is SASEGT. There are 16 residues in the CDR3. The CDR3 here is CASSPQTSGNVYEQFF. Written as DNA, the CDR3 is TGTGCCAGCAGCCCCCAAACTAGCGGGAATGTCTATGAGCAGTTCTTC.

The V and J genes are TRBV19 and TRBJ1-1; TRBD1 aligns across 10 bases. V lost 5 bases, J lost 4 bases, and 4 bases stayed unmatched. The length of the CDR3 is 14 residues. Germline V gene data show CDR1 as LNHDA and CDR2 as SQIVND (reference sequence). The CDR3: CASSGTGVSTEAFF. CDR3 coding DNA: TGTGCCAGTAGTGGGACAGGGGTATCCACTGAAGCTTTCTTT. The full variable domain, completed using reference TRBV19 and TRBJ1-1, is DGGITQSPKYLFRKEGQNVTLSCEQNLNHDAMYWYRQDPGQGLRLIYYSQIVNDFQKGDIAEGYSVSREKKESFPLTVTSAQKNPTAFYLCASSGTGVSTEAFFGQGTRLTVV.

This chain links TRBV7-9 with TRBJ1-1; D is possibly TRBD1 (6 bases). V gave up 5 bases and J gave up 1 base, with 20 bases separating them. Germline CDR1 and CDR2: SEHNR and FQNEAQ (reference sequence). The CDR3 spans 17 residues. The CDR3 spells CASSLADPGQKNTEAFF. The CDR3 nucleotides are TGTGCCAGCAGCCTGGCCGATCCGGGACAAAAGAACACTGAAGCTTTCTTT.

This clonotype was seen only a few times. The CDR3 region has the DNA TGTGCCACCAGCAGTGTTGTATCGATGGGACAGTCCTACGAGCAGTACTTC. It encodes CATSSVVSMGQSYEQYF. The rearrangement joins TRBV15 to TRBJ2-7; 7 nucleotides agree with TRBD1. The CDR3 extends over 17 amino acids. From germline, CDR1 is LNHNV and CDR2 YYDKDF (reference sequence). Trimming removed 3 bases from V and 1 base from J; junction bases left unmatched: 12.

This clonotype has a count of ten or more. The J gene is TRBJ2-7, the V gene TRBV28; TRBD2 matches at 11 bases. V was clipped by 2 bases and J by 4 bases; unmatched bases: 4. The germline gives CDR1 MDHEN, CDR2 SYDVKM. The CDR3 contains 15 residues. The CDR3 reads CASSLVGTSGYEQYF. In nucleotides, the CDR3 is TGTGCCAGCAGTTTAGTGGGGACTAGCGGTTACGAGCAGTACTTC.

In this sample, this clonotype turned up a few times. V and J are TRBV20-1 and TRBJ2-1, with D maybe TRBD2 (5 bases). The germline V and J ends were trimmed by 1 base and 5 bases, with 9 bases remaining between them. CDR1 and CDR2 (germline): DFQATT, SNEGSKA (reference sequence). This CDR3 has 13 amino acids. In nucleotides, the CDR3 is TGCAGTGCTAGAGGGAGGAACAACAATGAGCAGTTCTTC. As protein: CSARGRNNNEQFF.

The CDR3 coding sequence is TGTGCCAGCAGTGACGCCCCTTTGGGAGCGGGGGGGCGGAATGAGCAGTTCTTC. Its protein is CASSDAPLGAGGRNEQFF. This chain uses TRBV6-4 with TRBJ2-5; 10 positions agree with TRBD2. The DNA matches TRBJ2-1 better at its end, which makes the J call doubtful. CDR1 is MRHNA, CDR2 SNTAGT, per germline. The CDR3 sequence is 18 residues long.

This clonotype was recorded a few times. V usage is TRBV29-1 and J usage is TRBJ2-5, with TRBD1 matching over 10 bases. Trimming took 7 bases from V and 0 from J; bases not matched to a gene: 8. The CDR3 is 15 residues long. Germline V CDR1 and CDR2: SQVTM, ANQGSEA. CDR3 DNA sequence: TGCAGCGCTGGGACAGGGGATACGTACCAAGAGACCCAGTACTTC. It translates to CSAGTGDTYQETQYF.

The V gene is TRBV28, the J gene TRBJ2-3; maybe TRBD2 (6 bases). Trimming cost V 4 bases and J 2 bases, with 13 bases left between them. The length of the CDR3 is 15 residues. Germline-derived CDR1 and CDR2 are MDHEN and SYDVKM. CDR3 region: CASSSGDFNTDTQYF. CDR3 sequence (DNA): TGTGCCAGCAGTTCCGGGGACTTCAACACAGATACGCAGTATTTT.

There are a few counts of this clonotype. The chain uses TRBV3-1 and TRBJ2-6, with 7 bases lining up with TRBD1. V lost 4 bases and J lost 4; bases outside the gene matches: 4. The germline CDR1 and CDR2 sequences are LGHDT and YNNKEL (reference sequence). The CDR3 spans 15 residues. Written as DNA, the CDR3 is TGTGCCAGCAGCCCGGGACAGTTCGGGGCCAACGTCCTGACTTTC. The encoded protein is CASSPGQFGANVLTF.

The J gene is TRBJ1-2, the V gene TRBV4-3, with D possibly TRBD1 on 5 matching bases. Trimming stripped 4 bases from V and 0 bases from J, with 12 bases between. The CDR3 consists of 15 residues. Germline values: CDR1 LGHNA, CDR2 YSLEER. The CDR3: CASSRGDGANYGYTF. As DNA, the CDR3 is TGCGCCAGCAGCCGGGGGGACGGTGCTAACTATGGCTACACCTTC.

The J gene is TRBJ1-2, the V gene TRBV7-9; 8 bases fit TRBD1. V was clipped by 5 bases and J by 0 bases; unmatched bases: 8. Germline values: CDR1 SEHNR, CDR2 FQNEAQ (reference sequence). There are 16 residues in the CDR3. CDR3 DNA sequence: TGTGCCAGCAGCGCCCTTTTACAGGGGGCTAACTATGGCTACACCTTC. Protein product: CASSALLQGANYGYTF.

There are a few counts of this clonotype. The chain has TRBV6-1 and TRBJ2-5; 14 bases agree with TRBD2. The closer fit of TRBJ2-7 to the DNA end suggests the J call may be wrong. Germline values: CDR1 MNHNS, CDR2 SASEGT. The CDR3 runs 17 residues. CDR3 bases: TGTGCCAGCAGAAAGACTAGCGGGGGGGCCCTGACCTACGAGCAGTACTTC. Its translation is CASRKTSGGALTYEQYF.

V and J are TRBV20-1 and TRBJ2-3; no reliable D call. This CDR3 region has 12 residues. Germline CDR1 and CDR2: DFQATT and SNEGSKA (reference sequence). The CDR3 is CSLPAGTDTQYF. CDR3 bases: TGCAGCCTACCGGCGGGCACAGATACGCAGTATTTT.

J is TRBJ2-3 and V is TRBV11-2; D uncertain. The CDR3 runs 15 residues. Germline V gene sequence: CDR1 SGHAT, CDR2 FQNNGV. Trimming stripped 0 bases from V and 3 bases from J, with 10 bases between. CDR3 loop: CASSLDVRSTDTQYF. In DNA form, the CDR3 reads TGTGCCAGCAGCTTAGACGTCCGAAGTACAGATACGCAGTATTTT. Drawing the rest from reference TRBV11-2 and TRBJ2-3, the complete variable domain is EAGVAQSPRYKIIEKRQSVAFWCNPISGHATLYWYQQILGQGPKLLIQFQNNGVVDDSQLPKDRFSAERLKGVDSTLKIQPAKLEDSAVYLCASSLDVRSTDTQYFGPGTRLTVL.